This T cell receptor (beta chain) was documented in a study of cytomegalovirus exposure and HLA in healthy donors. Study results and caveats: Researchers reported that a few CMV-associated chains were confirmed in vitro as CMV antigen-specific. Reportedly, a later analysis found an Asian-associated ancestry cluster had fewer N-insertions than the roughly 630-donor mean. TCR beta sequences reportedly predicted the HLA-A and HLA-B alleles of most subjects accurately. In a later analysis, common viral pathogens appeared linked to several of the most significant clusters.

Regarding this clone: Its antigen remains unidentified.

This CDR3 region has 14 residues. Germline V gene lookup returns CDR1 SGHNT and CDR2 YYREEE (reference sequence). Between the trimmed V and J ends, which lost 4 bases and 2 bases, there was a span of 12 bases. In the PCR, 60 Vbeta and 13 Jbeta primers were used. Generated by immunoSEQ multiplex PCR, the TCRdb table keeps only in-frame clones and is missing some. The profile shows fewer than 200,000 clones, roughly four fifths of them singletons. This TCR was sampled from a woman aged 45 to 65 in good health and CMV-seropositive. Sequencing used PBMCs. The chain joins TRBV5-4 to TRBJ1-2, with D hard to call. Written as DNA, the CDR3 is TGTGCCAGCAGCCCGCGGGGAGAAAACTATGGCTACACCTTC. Its translation: CASSPRGENYGYTF.